This TCR beta chain came from a study of siplizumab effects on memory and regulatory T cells. Study as a whole: The authors ran mixed lymphocyte reactions in pairs, with siplizumab at 0.9 to 1 ug/mL or without drug.

CDR1 is MNHNS and CDR2 is SASEGT in the germline V gene. This CDR3 is 13 amino acids long. V lost 4 bases and J lost 6, with 12 bases in between. By frequency in the sample, this clone is medium-sized. As yet, its antigen is unknown. TCRdb's copy holds only in-frame clones and misses some; the assay was immunoSEQ multiplex PCR. The table has 4,000 to 5,000 clones, just under 50% seen once; the top ten hold 3.9%. Over a period of under 7 days at 37 degrees C, the mixed lymphocyte reaction cells were cocultured. General study findings and limits: Naive T cells appeared more diverse than memory cells and seemed to be major alloresponse contributors. Unstimulated subset assignment was obtained for only a minor fraction of alloreactive clones.

This TCR came from a human donor in good health; the cells came from an allogeneic mixed lymphocyte reaction. Some clones in this sample may be carry-over from other donors' samples. Source material: CFSE-low (dividing) CD4+ T cells sorted from an allogeneic mixed lymphocyte reaction. The chain uses TRBV6-1 and TRBJ1-2, with unresolved D. CDR3 loop: CASSVIRRNGYTF. In DNA form, the CDR3 reads TGTGCCAGCAGTGTCATTCGTCGGAATGGCTACACCTTC.